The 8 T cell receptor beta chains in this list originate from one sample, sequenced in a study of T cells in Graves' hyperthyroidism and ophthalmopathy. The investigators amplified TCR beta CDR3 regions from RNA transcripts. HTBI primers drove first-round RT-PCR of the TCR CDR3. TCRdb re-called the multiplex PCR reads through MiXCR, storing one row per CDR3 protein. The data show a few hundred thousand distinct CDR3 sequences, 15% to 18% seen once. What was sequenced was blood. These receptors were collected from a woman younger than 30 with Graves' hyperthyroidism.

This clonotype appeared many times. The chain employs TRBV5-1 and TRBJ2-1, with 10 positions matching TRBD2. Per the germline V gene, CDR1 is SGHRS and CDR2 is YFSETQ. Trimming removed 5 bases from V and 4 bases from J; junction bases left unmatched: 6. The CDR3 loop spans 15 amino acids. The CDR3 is CASRYGLAAYNEQFF. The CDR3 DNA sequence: TGCGCCAGCAGGTACGGACTAGCGGCGTACAATGAGCAGTTCTTC.

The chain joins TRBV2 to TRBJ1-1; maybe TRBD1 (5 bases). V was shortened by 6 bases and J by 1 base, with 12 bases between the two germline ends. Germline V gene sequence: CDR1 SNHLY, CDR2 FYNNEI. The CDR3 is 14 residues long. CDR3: CASSQGRKNTEAFF. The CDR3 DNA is TGTGCCAGCAGCCAGGGACGTAAGAACACTGAAGCTTTCTTT.

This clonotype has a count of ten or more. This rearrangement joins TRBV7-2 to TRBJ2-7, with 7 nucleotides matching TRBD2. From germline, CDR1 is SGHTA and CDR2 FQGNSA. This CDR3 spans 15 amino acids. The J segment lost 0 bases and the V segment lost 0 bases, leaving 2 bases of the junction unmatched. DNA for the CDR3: TGTGCCAGCAGCTTAGCAGCGGGGAGCTCCTACGAGCAGTACTTC. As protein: CASSLAAGSSYEQYF.

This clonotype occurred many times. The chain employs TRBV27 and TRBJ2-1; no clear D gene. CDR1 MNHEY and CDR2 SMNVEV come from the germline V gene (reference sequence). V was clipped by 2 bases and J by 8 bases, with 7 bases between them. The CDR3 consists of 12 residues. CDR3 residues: CASSLTQDEQFF. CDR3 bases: TGTGCCAGCAGTTTAACCCAAGATGAGCAGTTCTTC.

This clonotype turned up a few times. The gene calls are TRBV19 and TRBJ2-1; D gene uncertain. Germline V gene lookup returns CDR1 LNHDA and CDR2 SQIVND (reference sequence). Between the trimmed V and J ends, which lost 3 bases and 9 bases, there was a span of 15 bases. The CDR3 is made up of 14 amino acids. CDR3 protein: CASSIGPYYGEQFF. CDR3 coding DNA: TGTGCCAGTAGTATCGGGCCTTATTACGGTGAGCAGTTCTTC.

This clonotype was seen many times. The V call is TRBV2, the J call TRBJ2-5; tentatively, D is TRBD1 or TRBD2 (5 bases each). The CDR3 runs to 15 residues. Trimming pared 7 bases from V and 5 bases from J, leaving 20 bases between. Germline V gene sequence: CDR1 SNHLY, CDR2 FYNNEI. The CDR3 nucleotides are TGTGCCAGCACACCGTCGGGACGCAAAGGGGAGACCCAGTACTTC. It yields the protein CASTPSGRKGETQYF.

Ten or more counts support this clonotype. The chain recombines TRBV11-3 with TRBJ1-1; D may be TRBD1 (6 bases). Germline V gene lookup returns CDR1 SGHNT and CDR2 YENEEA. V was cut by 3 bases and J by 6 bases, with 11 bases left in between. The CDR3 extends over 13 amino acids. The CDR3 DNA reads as TGTGCCAGCAGCTTGGGTGGGGGGCCTGAAGCTTTCTTT. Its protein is CASSLGGGPEAFF.

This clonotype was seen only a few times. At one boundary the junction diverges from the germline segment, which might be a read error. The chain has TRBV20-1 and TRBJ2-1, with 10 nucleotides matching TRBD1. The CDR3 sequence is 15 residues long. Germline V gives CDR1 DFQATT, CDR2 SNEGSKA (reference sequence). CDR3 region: CSAGAGTGDFNEQFF. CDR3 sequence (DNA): TGTAGTGCTGGGGCCGGGACAGGGGATTTCAATGAGCAGTTCTTC.